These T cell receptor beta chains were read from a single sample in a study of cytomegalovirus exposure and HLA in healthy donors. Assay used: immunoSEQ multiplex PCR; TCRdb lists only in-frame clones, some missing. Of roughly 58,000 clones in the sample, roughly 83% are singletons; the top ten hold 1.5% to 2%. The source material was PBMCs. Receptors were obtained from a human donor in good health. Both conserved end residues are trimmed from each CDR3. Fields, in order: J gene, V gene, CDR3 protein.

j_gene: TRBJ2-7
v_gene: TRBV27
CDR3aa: ASSPAGVREQY

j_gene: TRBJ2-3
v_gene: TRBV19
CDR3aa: ASSIGTNPDTQY

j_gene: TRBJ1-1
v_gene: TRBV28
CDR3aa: ASSHHYRDTEAF

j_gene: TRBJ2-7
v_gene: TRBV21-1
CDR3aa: ASILRTGTYEQY

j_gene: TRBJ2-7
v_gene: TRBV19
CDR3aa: ASSISGLPGVDEQY

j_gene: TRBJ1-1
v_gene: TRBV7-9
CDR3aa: ASSPTGVMNTEAF

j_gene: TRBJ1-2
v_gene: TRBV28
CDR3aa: ASSLSAGYGYT

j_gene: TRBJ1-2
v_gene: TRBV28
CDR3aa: ALGRGSDYGYT

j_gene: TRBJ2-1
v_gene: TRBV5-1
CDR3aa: ASRAGTSVINEQF

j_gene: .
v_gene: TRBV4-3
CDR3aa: ASSQGYEGREQY

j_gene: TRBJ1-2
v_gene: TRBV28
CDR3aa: ASSHQQGVDYGYT

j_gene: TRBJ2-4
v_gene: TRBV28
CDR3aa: ASSVGGNIQY

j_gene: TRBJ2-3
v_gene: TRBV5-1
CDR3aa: ASSLVTRTDTQY

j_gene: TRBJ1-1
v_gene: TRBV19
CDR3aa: ASRGDRTNTEAF

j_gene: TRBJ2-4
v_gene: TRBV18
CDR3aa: ASSLPLAGGPKNIQY

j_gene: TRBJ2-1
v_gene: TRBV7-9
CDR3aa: ASSLAGTGVHNEQF

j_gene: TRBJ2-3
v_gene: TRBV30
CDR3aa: AWTGTSRDTQY

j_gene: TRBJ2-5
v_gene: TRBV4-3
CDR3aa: ASSQGTGKQETQY

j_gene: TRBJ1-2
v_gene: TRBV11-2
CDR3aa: ASSSNPNYGYT

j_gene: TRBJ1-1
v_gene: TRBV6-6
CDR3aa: ASSYGGVGTEAF

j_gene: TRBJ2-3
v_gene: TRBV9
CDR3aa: ASSVTGHPTDTQY

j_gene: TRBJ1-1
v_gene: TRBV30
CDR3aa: AWMRGGKGNTEAF

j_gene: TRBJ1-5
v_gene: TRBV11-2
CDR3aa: ASSPSTVNQPQH

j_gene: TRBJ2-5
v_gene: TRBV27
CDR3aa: ASSPLGQGPPEVQETQY

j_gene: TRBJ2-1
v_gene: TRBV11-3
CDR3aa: ASSLAGGGTSYNEQF

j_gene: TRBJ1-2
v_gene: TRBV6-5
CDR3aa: ASLDRRRISFGYT

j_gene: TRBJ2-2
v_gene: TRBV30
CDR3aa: AWSVLVNTGELF

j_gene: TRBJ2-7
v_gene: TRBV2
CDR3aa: ASTLGTGRLYEQY

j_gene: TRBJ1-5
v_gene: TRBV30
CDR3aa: AWQTGSGQPQH

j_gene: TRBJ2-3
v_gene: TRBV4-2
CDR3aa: ASSQAGREFADTQY

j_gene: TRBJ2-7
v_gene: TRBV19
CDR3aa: ASSRSGGYEQY

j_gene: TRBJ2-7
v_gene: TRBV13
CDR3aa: ASSSLAGTPYEQY

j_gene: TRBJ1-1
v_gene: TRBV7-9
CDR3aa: ASSQRESEAF

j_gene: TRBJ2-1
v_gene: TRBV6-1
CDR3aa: ASSEEGQGLAVPEQF

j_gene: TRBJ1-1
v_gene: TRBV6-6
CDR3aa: ASSYEGGAWEAF

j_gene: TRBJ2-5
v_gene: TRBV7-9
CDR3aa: ASSYHSGGEETQY

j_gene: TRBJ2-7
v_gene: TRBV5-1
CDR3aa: ASSLVAGGNYEQY

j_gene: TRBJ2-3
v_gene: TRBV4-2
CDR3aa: ASSPVPGGGPTDTQY

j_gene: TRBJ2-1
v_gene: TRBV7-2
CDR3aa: ASSRTSDNEQF

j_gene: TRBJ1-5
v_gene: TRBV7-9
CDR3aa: ASSLGGNSNQPQH

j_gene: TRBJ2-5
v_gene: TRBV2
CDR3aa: ASSRDSQETQY

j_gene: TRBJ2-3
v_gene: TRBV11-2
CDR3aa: ASSLVGRGSGVSTDTQY

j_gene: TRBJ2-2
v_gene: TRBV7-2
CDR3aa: ASSSLAGITTGELF

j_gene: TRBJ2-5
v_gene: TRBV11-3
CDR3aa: ASSYGTGGGETQY

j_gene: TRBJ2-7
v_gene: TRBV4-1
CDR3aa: ASSQVSIGGEQY

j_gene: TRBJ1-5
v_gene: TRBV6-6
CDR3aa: ASSYQSNQPQH

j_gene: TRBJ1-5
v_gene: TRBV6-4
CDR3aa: ASTSGRQVSNQPQH

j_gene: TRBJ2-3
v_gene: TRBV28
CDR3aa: ASSPGGDTDTQY